The 31 T cell receptor beta chains below all came from one sample that was sequenced in a study of blood T cell repertoires in COVID-19. TCRdb's table, derived via immunoSEQ multiplex PCR, lists solely in-frame clones and lacks some. The table lists more than 250,000 clones, around 92% of them singletons. Sequenced: peripheral blood. The source is a young man who had recovered from COVID-19.

V usage is TRBV27 and J usage is TRBJ2-3; 7 nucleotides match TRBD1. The junction had 11 bases not matched to a gene; V was cut back by 6 bases and J by 5 bases. Germline CDR1 and CDR2: MNHEY and SMNVEV (reference sequence). The CDR3 totals 15 residues. CDR3 region: CASRSTGPWGDTQYF. Here the CDR3 DNA reads TGTGCCAGCAGATCGACAGGGCCTTGGGGAGATACGCAGTATTTT.

This rearrangement joins TRBV2 to TRBJ2-5; TRBD2 matches at 11 bases. The CDR3 runs to 18 residues. CDR1 is SNHLY, CDR2 FYNNEI, per germline. V was pared by 1 base and J by 1 base, with 8 bases of the junction left unmatched. This CDR3 is CASSEVETSGGTQETQYF. Here the CDR3 DNA reads TGTGCCAGCAGTGAAGTAGAAACTAGCGGGGGCACCCAAGAGACCCAGTACTTC.

The J gene is TRBJ2-5, the V gene TRBV6-5; D is perhaps TRBD1 (6 bases). The germline V gene has CDR1 MNHEY and CDR2 SVGAGI. This CDR3 has 14 amino acids. Trimming stripped 6 bases from V and 3 bases from J, with 14 bases between. The CDR3, as DNA: TGTGCCAGCAGCGTACGAGGGGGTAAAGAGACCCAGTACTTC. This codes for CASSVRGGKETQYF.

This chain links TRBV30 with TRBJ2-5, with 10 bases identical to TRBD1. The ends lost 5 bases at V and 1 base at J; junction bases unmatched: 7. Germline V gene sequence: CDR1 GTSNPN, CDR2 SVGIG (reference sequence). The CDR3 covers 15 residues. The CDR3 sequence is CAWGVWTGGQETQYF. Here the CDR3 DNA reads TGTGCCTGGGGAGTGTGGACAGGGGGCCAAGAGACCCAGTACTTC.

The rearrangement links TRBV3-1 (or the pseudogene TRBV3-2) to TRBJ1-2; D is uncertain. V was shortened by 6 bases and J by 2 bases, with 13 bases between the two germline ends. The CDR3 totals 14 residues. Per germline, CDR1 LGHDT and CDR2 YNNKEL (reference sequence). DNA for the CDR3: TGTGCCAGCAGACTATTTTTCTGGAACTATGGCTACACCTTC. Translated, it gives CASRLFFWNYGYTF.

This clone appeared a single time. The CDR3 sequence: CASGLPPRSVQFF. CDR3 bases: TGTGCTAGTGGTTTGCCGCCCCGGAGCGTTCAGTTCTTC. J is TRBJ2-1 and V is TRBV12-5; no clear D. Germline loops: CDR1 LGHNT, CDR2 FRNRAP. Trimming took 2 bases from V and 13 from J, leaving 15 bases between them. The CDR3 has 13 residues.

This sequence joins TRBV7-3 and TRBJ2-1; 8 nucleotides align to TRBD2. Unmatched junction bases numbered 7, after V lost 6 bases and J lost 3 bases. Germline assignment: CDR1 SGHTA and CDR2 FQGTGA. CDR3 length: 15 amino acids. Here the CDR3 reads CASRGAGDGYNEQFF. CDR3 nucleotide sequence: TGTGCCAGCAGGGGAGCGGGAGACGGCTACAATGAGCAGTTCTTC.

This clone was recorded a few times. The chain is built from TRBV7-9 and TRBJ2-2; D might be TRBD1 (5 bases). V lost 5 bases to trimming and J lost 1 base, with 8 bases between them. The CDR3 is 14 amino acids. Germline V CDR1 and CDR2: SEHNR, FQNEAQ (reference sequence). CDR3 DNA: TGTGCCAGCAGCGTCGGACAGAACACCGGGGAGCTGTTTTTT. Amino acids: CASSVGQNTGELFF. Based on the CDR3 plus reference TRBV7-9 and TRBJ2-2, the full variable domain is DTGVSQNPRHKITKRGQNVTFRCDPISEHNRLYWYRQTLGQGPEFLTYFQNEAQLEKSRLLSDRFSAERPKGSFSTLEIQRTEQGDSAMYLCASSVGQNTGELFFGEGSRLTVL.

V usage is TRBV5-5 and J usage is TRBJ2-1, with D possibly TRBD1 on 6 matching bases. The length of the CDR3 is 13 residues. Germline CDR1 and CDR2: SGHKS and YYEKEE (reference sequence). V shed 0 bases and J shed 8 bases, with 9 bases lying between them. The CDR3 DNA reads TGTGCCAGCAGCTTGGCAGGGGCCGATGAGCAGTTCTTC. It translates to CASSLAGADEQFF.

CDR3 region: CASSQDNRPDIIAKNIQYF. CDR3 sequence (DNA): TGCGCCAGCAGCCAAGATAACAGGCCAGACATAATAGCCAAAAACATTCAGTACTTC. V usage is TRBV4-3 and J usage is TRBJ2-4; possible D gene TRBD1, 5 bases. Germline V lookup: CDR1 LGHNA, CDR2 YSLEER. The CDR3 loop spans 19 amino acids. The germline V and J ends were trimmed by 0 bases and 0 bases, with 18 bases remaining between them.

The chain employs TRBV2 and TRBJ2-5, with TRBD2 identical over 7 bases. Per germline, CDR1 SNHLY and CDR2 FYNNEI. CDR3 size: 17 residues. J lost 2 bases, V lost 2 bases, and 11 bases had no gene match. Written as DNA, the CDR3 is TGTGCCAGCAGTGAACAGCGGGGAGTGCGCCTACAAGAGACCCAGTACTTC. Its translation is CASSEQRGVRLQETQYF. The whole variable domain, filled in from reference TRBV2 and TRBJ2-5, reads EPEVTQTPSHQVTQMGQEVILRCVPISNHLYFYWYRQILGQKVEFLVSFYNNEISEKSEIFDDQFSVERPDGSNFTLKIRSTKLEDSAMYFCASSEQRGVRLQETQYFGPGTRLLVL.

J is TRBJ1-5 and V is TRBV9; TRBD1 matches 10 bases. The CDR3 spans 15 residues. Germline CDR1 reads SGDLS; CDR2 reads YYNGEE. V was clipped by 3 bases and J by 7 bases; unmatched bases: 7. This CDR3 reads CASSALGQGIQPQHF. The CDR3, as DNA: TGTGCCAGCAGCGCCCTGGGACAGGGGATCCAGCCCCAGCATTTT.

The V call is TRBV5-1, the J call TRBJ2-1; 11 bases match TRBD2. From germline, CDR1 is SGHRS and CDR2 YFSETQ. There are 17 residues in the CDR3. V lost 1 base to trimming and J lost 0 bases; unmatched junction nucleotides: 3. CDR3 sequence reads: CASSLLAGGDSYNEQFF. CDR3 nucleotide sequence: TGCGCCAGCAGCTTGCTAGCGGGAGGAGACTCCTACAATGAGCAGTTCTTC.

The chain carries TRBV27 and TRBJ2-1; D may be TRBD1 (5 bases). V was pared by 7 bases and J by 0 bases, with 13 bases between. CDR1 is MNHEY, CDR2 SMNVEV, per germline (reference sequence). This CDR3 has 15 residues. CDR3 sequence: CASTPDKGSYNEQFF. The CDR3 DNA reads TGTGCCAGCACCCCGGACAAAGGCTCCTACAATGAGCAGTTCTTC.

The rearrangement joins TRBV4-1 to TRBJ2-6; D might be TRBD1 (5 bases). Trimming shortened V by 1 base and J by 1 base, and 14 bases separated the two germline ends. The germline V gene encodes CDR1 MGHRA and CDR2 YSYEKL. This CDR3 region has 18 residues. The CDR3 protein is CASSQVGRVKSGANVLTF. The CDR3 nucleotides are TGCGCCAGCAGCCAAGTTGGCAGGGTGAAATCTGGGGCCAACGTCCTGACTTTC.

This chain uses TRBV11-3 with TRBJ1-1, with D uncertain. This CDR3 region has 15 residues. Germline lookup yields CDR1 SGHNT and CDR2 YENEEA. With 2 bases removed from V and 6 bases from J, the gap between germline ends came to 16 bases. CDR3 amino acids: CASSLSGEVGSEAFF. CDR3 DNA: TGTGCCAGCAGCTTAAGCGGGGAAGTTGGGTCTGAAGCTTTCTTT.

This rearrangement joins TRBV9 to TRBJ2-3, with D possibly matching TRBD2 (7 bases). Germline CDR1 and CDR2: SGDLS and YYNGEE. This CDR3 is 16 amino acids long. With 6 bases removed from V and 1 base from J, the gap between germline ends came to 18 bases. This CDR3 is CASNLLGGAGTDTQYF. As DNA, the CDR3 is TGTGCCAGCAACCTCCTTGGGGGGGCAGGCACAGATACGCAGTATTTT.

The chain has TRBV29-1 and TRBJ2-3; 10 positions match TRBD2. The CDR3 spans 16 residues. Germline loops: CDR1 SQVTM, CDR2 ANQGSEA. J was trimmed by 4 bases and V by 7 bases; bases with no gene match: 14. The CDR3: CSAIGLAGVASDTQYF. The CDR3 DNA reads as TGCAGCGCGATTGGTCTAGCGGGAGTCGCATCAGATACGCAGTATTTT.

This clone was recorded once. This chain joins TRBV4-2 and TRBJ2-7; the D gene is possibly TRBD2 (7 bases). Germline assignment: CDR1 LGHNA and CDR2 YNFKEQ. The CDR3 is made up of 14 amino acids. Trimming stripped 8 bases from V and 4 bases from J, with 18 bases between. CDR3 sequence reads: CASSRGGSGYEQYF. DNA of the CDR3: TGTGCCAGCTCAAGGGGGGGGTCGGGATACGAGCAGTACTTC.

CDR3 in amino acids: CASSPRTGELFF. The CDR3 DNA reads TGTGCCAGCAGCCCCCGGACCGGGGAGCTGTTTTTT. This rearrangement joins TRBV5-4 to TRBJ2-2, with D unclear. The CDR3 extends over 12 amino acids. Germline CDR1 SGHNT, CDR2 YYREEE (reference sequence). V gave up 4 bases and J gave up 5 bases, with 6 bases separating them. Full variable domain (remainder filled in from reference TRBV5-4 and TRBJ2-2): ETGVTQSPTHLIKTRGQQVTLRCSSQSGHNTVSWYQQALGQGPQFIFQYYREEENGRGNFPPRFSGLQFPNYSSELNVNALELDDSALYLCASSPRTGELFFGEGSRLTVL.

V and J are TRBV12-3 or TRBV12-4 and TRBJ1-1; D is uncertain. This CDR3 is built from 13 residues. Deletions cut 5 bases from V and 0 bases from J, with 7 bases between. The CDR3 nucleotides read TGTGCCAGCAGTCGACAAATGAACACTGAAGCTTTCTTT. It codes for CASSRQMNTEAFF.

For the CDR3, the DNA is TGTGCCAGCAGTTTAATACAGGGGGCAAACACCATATATTTT. Translating gives CASSLIQGANTIYF. The chain couples TRBV27 to TRBJ1-3; 9 positions agree with TRBD1. With V trimmed by 2 bases and J by 6 bases, 2 bases remained unmatched. Germline CDR1 is MNHEY and CDR2 is SMNVEV (reference sequence). The CDR3 is made up of 14 amino acids.

The chain combines TRBV28 with TRBJ2-2; a possible D gene is TRBD2 (6 bases). CDR3 length equals 14 residues. The V gene's germline CDR1 is MDHEN and CDR2 SYDVKM. Trimming shortened V by 4 bases and J by 6 bases, and 12 bases separated the two germline ends. CDR3 nucleotide sequence: TGTGCCAGCAGTTCCTTTACGGGGGCCGGGGAGCTGTTTTTT. Its translation is CASSSFTGAGELFF.

The chain employs TRBV5-1 and TRBJ1-6; D remains ambiguous. Germline V gene sequence: CDR1 SGHRS, CDR2 YFSETQ. There are 16 residues in the CDR3. V lost 4 bases and J lost 5, with 16 bases in between. CDR3 sequence: CASSPRPPEDNSPLHF. Here the CDR3 DNA reads TGCGCCAGCAGCCCCCGCCCACCAGAGGATAATTCACCCCTCCACTTT.

The J gene is TRBJ2-2, the V gene TRBV5-8; 9 bases align to TRBD2. With 3 bases clipped from V and 1 base from J, the junction kept 4 bases outside the gene matches. Germline assignment: CDR1 SGHTS and CDR2 YDEGEE. The CDR3 is made up of 16 amino acids. As DNA, the CDR3 is TGTGCCAGCAGCTGGAATAGCGGGAGGAACACCGGGGAGCTGTTTTTT. It translates to CASSWNSGRNTGELFF. Variable domain in full (rest from reference TRBV5-8 and TRBJ2-2): EAGVTQSPTHLIKTRGQQATLRCSPISGHTSVYWYQQALGLGLQFLLWYDEGEERNRGNFPPRFSGRQFPNYSSELNVNALELEDSALYLCASSWNSGRNTGELFFGEGSRLTVL.

This clone was counted once. The V and J genes are TRBV3-1 (or the pseudogene TRBV3-2) and TRBJ1-1; 7 positions agree with TRBD1. The CDR3 sequence is 17 residues long. The germline V gene has CDR1 LGHDT and CDR2 YNNKEL (reference sequence). V gave up 3 bases and J gave up 0 bases; unmatched junction bases: 10. CDR3 amino acids: CASSHGIPGQMNTEAFF. Here the CDR3 DNA reads TGTGCCAGCAGCCACGGGATACCGGGACAGATGAACACTGAAGCTTTCTTT.

Turning to this clone: This sample includes further DNA sequences coding for the same CDR3. The chain couples TRBV19 to TRBJ1-1, with a weak D call TRBD1 (5 bases). Trimming stripped 1 base from V and 0 bases from J, with 9 bases between. The CDR3 is 15 residues long. The germline V gene has CDR1 LNHDA and CDR2 SQIVND (reference sequence). In DNA, the CDR3 is TGTGCCAGTAGTATAGCAGGAGGGGTGAACACTGAAGCTTTCTTT. Translating it yields CASSIAGGVNTEAFF.

This sequence joins TRBV6-6 and TRBJ1-3; D gene unclear. This CDR3 has 11 amino acids. Trimming shortened V by 2 bases and J by 8 bases, and 4 bases separated the two germline ends. Germline values: CDR1 MNHNY, CDR2 SVGAGI (reference sequence). CDR3 DNA: TGTGCCAGCAGTTACGTCGACACCATATATTTT. This codes for CASSYVDTIYF.

The chain couples TRBV3-1 (or the pseudogene TRBV3-2) to TRBJ2-7; 9 bases line up with TRBD1. This CDR3 has 16 residues. Germline CDR1 and CDR2: LGHDT and YNNKEL (reference sequence). V trimming: 4 bases; J trimming: 2 bases; junction bases outside the gene matches: 9. The CDR3, as DNA: TGTGCCAGCAGCCCAGAGTGGGGGACAGGGCCCTACGAGCAGTACTTC. This encodes CASSPEWGTGPYEQYF.

The genes are TRBV6-1 and TRBJ2-7; TRBD2 agrees at 14 bases. Germline CDR1 and CDR2: MNHNS and SASEGT. V shed 1 base, J shed 3 bases, and the junction held 2 bases outside the gene matches. This CDR3 comprises 16 residues. The CDR3 sequence: CASSEDGTSGSYEQYF. The DNA for the CDR3 is TGTGCCAGCAGTGAAGACGGGACTAGCGGGAGCTACGAGCAGTACTTC.

The chain carries TRBV5-4 and TRBJ1-3; D perhaps matches TRBD1 (5 bases). V gave up 0 bases and J gave up 0 bases, with 7 bases separating them. This CDR3 contains 15 residues. Germline V gene sequence: CDR1 SGHNT, CDR2 YYREEE (reference sequence). As DNA, the CDR3 is TGTGCCAGCAGCTTGGACAGGTACTCTGGAAACACCATATATTTT. Amino acids: CASSLDRYSGNTIYF.